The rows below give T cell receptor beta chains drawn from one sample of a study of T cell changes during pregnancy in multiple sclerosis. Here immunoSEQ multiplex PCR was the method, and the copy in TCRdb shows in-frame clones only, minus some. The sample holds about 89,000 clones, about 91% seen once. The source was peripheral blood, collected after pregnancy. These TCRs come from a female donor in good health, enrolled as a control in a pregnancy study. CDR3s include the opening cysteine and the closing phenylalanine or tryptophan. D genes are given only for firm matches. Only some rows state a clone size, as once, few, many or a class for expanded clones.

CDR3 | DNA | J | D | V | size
CASSPLDRRGEKLFF | TGTGCCAGCAGCCCCTTGGACAGGCGTGGTGAAAAACTGTTTTTT | TRBJ1-4 | TRBD1 | TRBV9 | once
CASSFTDTQYF | TGTGCCAGTAGCTTCACAGATACGCAGTATTTT | TRBJ2-3 | . | TRBV19 | .
CAWSSTTGEAFF | TGTGCCTGGAGTTCCACGACAGGGGAAGCTTTCTTT | TRBJ1-1 | TRBD1 | TRBV30 | .
CASSGTSGRLDTEAFF | TGTGCCAGCTCCGGGACTAGTGGGAGGTTGGACACTGAAGCTTTCTTT | TRBJ1-1 | . | TRBV18 | .
CASSSQGTGAYEQYF | TGTGCCAGCAGCTCGCAGGGGACAGGGGCCTACGAGCAGTACTTC | TRBJ2-7 | TRBD1 | TRBV11-3 | .
CASSQDTFSTDTQYF | TGCGCCAGCAGCCAAGACACTTTCAGCACAGATACGCAGTATTTT | TRBJ2-3 | . | TRBV4-1 | .
CASSDRSPLHF | TGTGCCAGCAGCGACAGGTCGCCCCTCCACTTT | TRBJ1-6 | . | TRBV7-9 | few
CASSLAPQTTNEKLFF | TGCGCCAGCAGCTTGGCCCCACAGACAACTAATGAAAAACTGTTTTTT | TRBJ1-4 | . | TRBV5-1 | .
CASSLDSIRSSEQYF | TGTGCCAGCAGCTTAGACTCGATCCGATCTTCCGAGCAGTACTTC | TRBJ2-7 | . | TRBV7-2 | .
CASIPDRVRSPLHF | TGTGCCAGCATTCCGGACAGGGTGAGGTCACCCCTCCACTTT | TRBJ1-6 | TRBD1 | TRBV2 | .
CASSGTGDTGELFF | TGTGCCAGCAGTGGGACAGGGGACACCGGGGAGCTGTTTTTT | TRBJ2-2 | TRBD1 | TRBV2 | once
CASSQTSGGYNEQFF | TGTGCCAGCAGTCAGACTAGCGGGGGATACAATGAGCAGTTCTTC | TRBJ2-1 | TRBD2 | TRBV2 | .
CASSPISGRYEQYF | TGTGCCAGCAGTCCGATTAGCGGGAGGTACGAGCAGTACTTC | TRBJ2-7 | TRBD2 | TRBV6-6 | .
CASSLVAGTSSYEQYF | TGTGCCAGCAGCTTAGTGGCAGGAACGAGCTCCTACGAGCAGTACTTC | TRBJ2-7 | . | TRBV11-2 | once
CAWSVQVNSPLHF | TGTGCCTGGAGTGTACAGGTGAATTCACCCCTCCACTTT | TRBJ1-6 | . | TRBV30 | few
CASSSRLAGGGDTQYF | TGTGCCAGCAGCTCCCGGCTAGCGGGAGGAGGGGATACGCAGTATTTT | TRBJ2-3 | TRBD2 | TRBV5-4 | .
CSVRGNEQFF | TGCAGTGTAAGGGGGAATGAGCAGTTCTTC | TRBJ2-1 | . | TRBV20-1 | .
CASSLSRGVTDTQYF | TGTGCCAGCAGCTTATCGCGGGGGGTCACAGATACGCAGTATTTT | TRBJ2-3 | TRBD2 | TRBV11-2 | .
CASSLSTGGQRTYNSPLHF | TGTGCCAGCAGTTTGTCGACAGGGGGCCAAAGGACCTATAATTCACCCCTCCACTTT | TRBJ1-6 | TRBD1 | TRBV27 | .
CASSPGQGIAYEQYF | TGTGCCAGCTCCCCCGGACAGGGGATCGCCTACGAGCAGTACTTC | TRBJ2-7 | TRBD1 | TRBV18 | .
CATRRGSGSVADEQFF | TGTGCCACACGCAGGGGTAGCGGGAGTGTCGCAGATGAGCAGTTCTTC | TRBJ2-1 | TRBD2 | TRBV10-3 | .
CASSFLAGGRDTDTQYF | TGTGCCAGCAGTTTCCTCGCGGGAGGGAGAGACACAGATACGCAGTATTTT | TRBJ2-3 | TRBD2 | TRBV28 | .
CASRGQVTTYEQYF | TGTGCCAGCAGAGGACAGGTCACCACCTACGAGCAGTACTTC | TRBJ2-7 | TRBD1 | TRBV28 | once
CASTPLSGSTYEQYF | TGTGCCAGCACCCCTCTTAGCGGGAGTACGTACGAGCAGTACTTC | TRBJ2-7 | TRBD2 | TRBV28 | .
CASSTRQPGTGELFF | TGTGCCAGCTCAACCCGACAGCCTGGCACCGGGGAGCTGTTTTTT | TRBJ2-2 | . | TRBV18 | .
CASSQRQGDNSPLHF | TGTGCCAGCAGCCAAAGACAGGGCGACAATTCACCCCTCCACTTT | TRBJ1-6 | TRBD1 | TRBV4-2 | once
CASSPLGGGRRDEQFF | TGTGCCAGCAGCCCCCTGGGTGGCGGGAGGAGAGATGAGCAGTTCTTC | TRBJ2-1 | . | TRBV21-1 | .
CASSWPPNTEAFF | TGTGCCAGCAGCTGGCCTCCGAACACTGAAGCTTTCTTT | TRBJ1-1 | . | TRBV5-4 | once
CASRTGSQGSTEAFF | TGTGCCAGCAGAACAGGGTCCCAGGGGAGCACTGAAGCTTTCTTT | TRBJ1-1 | . | TRBV6-5 | .
CASSQGVHEQFF | TGTGCCAGCAGCCAAGGGGTCCATGAGCAGTTCTTC | TRBJ2-1 | . | TRBV6-5 | .
CASSPGQLNYGYTF | TGCGCCAGCAGTCCGGGACAGCTTAACTATGGCTACACCTTC | TRBJ1-2 | TRBD1 | TRBV10-1 | .
CASSLQGGYEQYF | TGTGCCAGCAGCTTGCAGGGGGGCTACGAGCAGTACTTC | TRBJ2-7 | . | TRBV5-6 | .
CASSPTGVPYNEQFF | TGTGCCAGCAGCCCTACAGGGGTTCCCTACAATGAGCAGTTCTTC | TRBJ2-1 | TRBD1 | TRBV28 | .
CASKGSQTSSYNSPLHF | TGTGCCTCGAAGGGGTCACAAACCAGCTCCTATAATTCACCCCTCCACTTT | TRBJ1-6 | . | TRBV19 | .
CASIQLAVQYNEQFF | TGCGCCAGCATTCAACTAGCGGTTCAATACAATGAGCAGTTCTTC | TRBJ2-1 | TRBD2 | TRBV10-2 | .
CASSLSHVRGRRGNTEAFF | TGTGCCAGCAGCTTATCCCATGTTAGGGGCAGAAGGGGTAACACTGAAGCTTTCTTT | TRBJ1-1 | . | TRBV7-6 | .
CATSRDSPTSGRAVEQFF | TGTGCCACCAGCAGAGATTCCCCGACTAGCGGGAGGGCCGTTGAGCAGTTCTTC | TRBJ2-1 | TRBD2 | TRBV15 | once
CASSLGGHLNNQPQHF | TGTGCCAGCAGCTTAGGGGGACATCTCAACAATCAGCCCCAGCATTTT | TRBJ1-5 | . | TRBV7-2 | .
CASSIELTGANVLTF | TGTGCCAGTAGTATTGAGCTAACTGGGGCCAACGTCCTGACTTTC | TRBJ2-6 | . | TRBV19 | .
CASSTPGNGYTF | TGTGCCAGCAGCACCCCGGGAAATGGCTACACCTTC | TRBJ1-2 | . | TRBV7-9 | .
CASSYATGGTGELFF | TGTGCCAGCAGCTACGCGACAGGGGGCACCGGGGAGCTGTTTTTT | TRBJ2-2 | TRBD1 | TRBV7-9 | .
CATMDRQNSPLHF | TGTGCCACCATGGACAGACAAAATTCACCCCTCCACTTT | TRBJ1-6 | . | TRBV10-3 | .
CASRPGLGGETQYF | TGTGCCAGCAGACCGGGCCTCGGGGGAGAGACCCAGTACTTC | TRBJ2-5 | . | TRBV27 | .
CASGRGLGYEQYF | TGTGCCAGCGGTAGAGGGCTCGGGTACGAGCAGTACTTC | TRBJ2-7 | . | TRBV27 | .
CASSGRQLHEQFF | TGTGCCAGCAGTGGAAGACAGCTCCATGAGCAGTTCTTC | TRBJ2-1 | . | TRBV25-1 | .
CAGAEGRIETQYF | TGTGCCGGCGCTGAGGGCAGGATAGAGACCCAGTACTTC | TRBJ2-5 | . | TRBV6-1 | .
CAISESGPLNQPQHF | TGTGCCATCAGTGAATCAGGGCCCCTCAATCAGCCCCAGCATTTT | TRBJ1-5 | . | TRBV10-3 | .
CASSYSTGGNQPQHF | TGTGCCAGCAGCTATTCGACAGGCGGCAATCAGCCCCAGCATTTT | TRBJ1-5 | . | TRBV11-2 | .
CATWTSGEQYF | TGTGCCACTTGGACTAGCGGGGAGCAGTACTTC | TRBJ2-7 | TRBD2 | TRBV27 | .
CASSKGQGENQETQYF | TGTGCCAGCAGCAAAGGACAGGGGGAGAACCAAGAGACCCAGTACTTC | TRBJ2-5 | . | TRBV21-1 | .
CASSEYLYGDRVNTEAFF | TGTGCCAGCAGTGAATATCTTTACGGGGACAGGGTGAACACTGAAGCTTTCTTT | TRBJ1-1 | TRBD1 | TRBV6-1 | .
CASRAGGDTQYF | TGTGCCAGCAGAGCCGGCGGGGATACGCAGTATTTT | TRBJ2-3 | . | TRBV14 | .
CASSFSGAKRNQPQHF | TGTGCCAGCAGCTTTTCAGGGGCCAAACGTAATCAGCCCCAGCATTTT | TRBJ1-5 | . | TRBV7-9 | .
CAISEVDRTGGRYNEQFF | TGTGCCATCAGTGAGGTCGATAGGACGGGGGGCAGGTACAATGAGCAGTTCTTC | TRBJ2-1 | . | TRBV10-3 | .